This TCR beta chain is drawn from a study of T-cell reconstitution after alpha-beta-depleted transplantation in children (dated by TCRdb to about 2016). About the full investigation: Using TCR repertoire profiling, the study followed T-cell immune reconstitution in a quantitative way in children after TCRalphabeta/CD19-depleted allogeneic hematopoietic cell transplantation. Beyond this particular receptor, the publication reports: Apparently early alphabetaT-cell count recovery about two months after transplant reportedly relied on only several hundred rapidly expanded clones derived from non-depleted graft cells. In some patients, high TCRbeta diversity at day 60 was attributed to recipient T cells and intrathymic progenitors that had survived conditioning. Over the following months the frequencies of hyperexpanded clones went down, and after one year T-cell counts and TCRbeta diversity were mostly credited to newly produced T cells.

The treatment or condition label for this specimen denotes: allogeneic hematopoietic cell transplantation with graft depleted of TCRalphabeta T cells and CD19 B cells. TCRalphabeta/CD19-depleted allogeneic hematopoietic cell grafts were given to the transplant recipients, all of whom were children. V ends up 0 bases short and J 7 bases short, with an unmatched junction base count of 10. Inclusive of the bounding cysteine and phenylalanine, the CDR3 is 17 residues long. This entry keeps only the CDR3 DNA: 51 bases, framed from base 1. CDR1 and CDR2 (SGDLS, YYNGEE) derive from the germline V gene. The library was made by PCR. Sequenced using an Illumina HiSeq 2500. To normalize quantification of the TCRbeta repertoire, the TCR libraries were built with molecular barcoding that relied on unique molecular identifiers. Through fastp at Q25 and MiXCR, TCRdb rebuilt clones from the public reads, retaining in-frame beta chains. Every entry covers one CDR3 protein and lists the most common genes and DNA from its rows. In this sample the table shows 250,000 to 400,000 distinct CDR3 sequences, roughly 25% of which occur a single time. 9.5% to 12% of the sample comes from the top ten.

This clonotype has a handful of counts. Its antigen remains undetermined. No qualities accompany the bases; no much larger clone lies one base away. The chain is assembled from TRBV9 and TRBJ2-1, and 10 junction bases match TRBD2. The sequence came from a male patient younger than 18 who had a stem cell transplant for acute lymphoblastic leukemia, so the T cells may come from the graft donor. The source was PBMCs, mostly from graft donor cells, collected 180 days after TCRalphabeta/CD19-depleted stem cell transplant. The DNA reads as follows: TGTGCCAGCAGCGTAGTTGGGTCGGGACTAGCGAGGAATGAGCAGTTCTTC. Its translation reads: CASSVVGSGLARNEQFF.